This T cell receptor beta chain stems from a study of vaccination effects on CD4 cells after COVID-19. About the research overall: Samples came 142 and 148 days after COVID-19 diagnosis, before vaccination.

Concerning this clone: Its antigen is not known.

The germline V and J ends were trimmed by 8 bases and 3 bases, with 19 bases remaining between them. The V gene's germline CDR1 is GTSNPN and CDR2 SVGIG (reference sequence). This CDR3 contains 14 residues. Study findings and constraints: Convalescents' post-vaccine spike-reactive clones were mainly new, vaccine-induced. By a late point after vaccination, infection- and vaccine-induced clones had shrunk markedly through clonal contraction.

With more than 9 days of culture completed, CD4+ T cells were isolated. A half-volume exchange with IL-2 medium occurred on days 3 and 7. Sequencing was performed with immunoSEQ multiplex PCR; in TCRdb, only in-frame clones are kept and a portion is missing. The sample shows about 64,000 clones, about 72% of them seen only once. Here the sequenced sample was CD4+ T cells from PBMCs cultured without peptide, taken before COVID-19 vaccination. This sequence joins TRBV30 and TRBJ2-5; maybe TRBD2 (5 bases). This sequence was found in a human donor who had a prior SARS-CoV-2 infection. CDR3 residues: CAHQIGDVEETQYF. CDR3 bases: TGTGCCCATCAGATCGGGGATGTGGAAGAGACCCAGTACTTC.